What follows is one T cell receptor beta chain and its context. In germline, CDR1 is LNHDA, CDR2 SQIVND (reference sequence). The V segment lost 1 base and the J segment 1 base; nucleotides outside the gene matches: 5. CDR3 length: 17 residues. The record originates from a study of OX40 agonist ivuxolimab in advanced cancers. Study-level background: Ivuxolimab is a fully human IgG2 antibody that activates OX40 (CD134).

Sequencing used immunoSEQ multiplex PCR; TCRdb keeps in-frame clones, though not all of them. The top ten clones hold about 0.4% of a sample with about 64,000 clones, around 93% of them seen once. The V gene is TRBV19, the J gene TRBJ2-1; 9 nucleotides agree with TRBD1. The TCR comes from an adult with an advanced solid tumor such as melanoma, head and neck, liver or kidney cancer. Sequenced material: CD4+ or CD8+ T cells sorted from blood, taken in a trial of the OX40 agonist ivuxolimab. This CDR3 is CASSIALGQGSYNEQFF. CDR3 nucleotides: TGTGCCAGTAGTATAGCCCTGGGACAGGGATCCTACAATGAGCAGTTCTTC.